This is a list of T cell receptor beta chains from one sample in a study of vaccination effects on CD4 cells after COVID-19. Clones were sequenced by immunoSEQ multiplex PCR, and TCRdb holds only the in-frame ones, with some missing. The sample contains tens of thousands of clones, approximately 60% of which appear only once. For these TCRs, the target antigens are not known. This specimen consisted of CD4+ T cells from PBMCs cultured without peptide, obtained before COVID-19 vaccination. The receptors derive from a human donor who received a COVID-19 vaccine. The CDR3 runs from the conserved cysteine through the conserved F or W. D genes are given only for firm matches.

>TRBV18|TRBD2|TRBJ2-3|15
CASSPTSGSTDTQYF
>TRBV4-1|TRBD1|TRBJ1-2|17
CASSQGRTGGLNYGYTF
>TRBV6-5|-|TRBJ1-1|14
CASNLMGSGTEAFF
>TRBV11-3|TRBD1|TRBJ2-3|16
CASSLGTGSSTDTQYF
>TRBV7-2|-|TRBJ1-5|14
CASSPEGRGQPQHF
>TRBV6-5|-|TRBJ1-5|16
CASSYLGRGLDQPQHF
>TRBV2|-|TRBJ1-3|16
CASSVEGPFSGNTIYF
>TRBV2|-|TRBJ1-1|15
CASSVQAISNTEAFF
>TRBV18|-|TRBJ1-5|17
CASSPPWGAGSNQPQHF
>TRBV6-5|-|TRBJ2-1|13
CASRKGSLGEQFF
>TRBV2|TRBD2|TRBJ2-5|15
CASSEGSGGMLGQYF
>TRBV6-5|-|TRBJ1-1|11
CASRGTGEAFF
>TRBV6-5|TRBD2|TRBJ2-3|15
CASRGLAGVTDTQYF
>TRBV27|-|TRBJ1-2|15
CASSFRLETNYGYTF
>TRBV7-2|TRBD1|TRBJ1-2|14
CASSKQGAIYGYTF
>TRBV29-1|-|TRBJ1-4|11
CSVELRGKLFF
>TRBV6-4|TRBD1|TRBJ2-6|18
CASSDSRQGIGGANVLTF
>TRBV24-1|-|TRBJ1-6|12
CATSRGNSPLHF
>TRBV5-1|-|TRBJ1-1|14
CASGAGGSVTEAFF
>TRBV11-3|-|TRBJ2-1|13
CASSSWTNNEQFF
>TRBV6-6|TRBD1|TRBJ2-5|13
CASSLGQGGIQYF
>TRBV3-1/TRBV3-2|TRBD1|TRBJ2-2|17
CASSQKPTGGEAGELFF
>TRBV19|-|TRBJ1-4|14
CASSLVATNEKLFF
>TRBV19|-|TRBJ2-3|18
CASSPDRAGGGATDTQYF
>TRBV12-3/TRBV12-4|-|TRBJ1-4|13
CASSWASGEKLFF
>TRBV5-1|TRBD2|TRBJ2-5|17
CASSLLPTSGRDGTQYF
>TRBV7-9|-|TRBJ1-2|13
CASSLDGGYGYTF
>TRBV7-6|TRBD1|TRBJ1-3|15
CASSSSAGGGNTIYF
>TRBV5-1|-|TRBJ2-6|16
CASSLTFASGANVLTF
>TRBV7-2|-|TRBJ1-6|16
CASSATVGGQGSPLHF
>TRBV5-1|-|TRBJ1-6|18
CASSVLTAKSSYNSPLHF
>TRBV5-4|-|TRBJ2-2|16
CASSAPPGEGTGELFF
>TRBV7-9|TRBD1|TRBJ2-5|14
CASSLDRGRETQYF
>TRBV30|-|TRBJ2-5|15
CAWSGVAALGETQYF